These 8 T cell receptor beta chains share one sample of origin, sequenced in a study of cytotoxic CD8 clonotypes in ibrutinib-treated CLL. Clones were sequenced by immunoSEQ multiplex PCR, and TCRdb holds only the in-frame ones, with some missing. There are 35,000 or so clones in the sample; approximately 69% occur only once, and 28% lies in the top ten. The source material was PBMCs, sampled before ibrutinib treatment. Every receptor here comes from a human donor with chronic lymphocytic leukemia.

This clone showed up just once. The J gene is TRBJ2-5, the V gene TRBV7-2; no reliable D call. The V and J ends lost 0 bases and 1 base respectively, with 12 bases between them. The CDR3 contains 16 residues. Germline assignment: CDR1 SGHTA and CDR2 FQGNSA. The CDR3 DNA reads TGTGCCAGCAGCTTAGCGCTTAATTGGGCCCAAGAGACCCAGTACTTC. Protein product: CASSLALNWAQETQYF.

The rearrangement joins TRBV5-8 to TRBJ2-3; no clear D gene. In germline, CDR1 is SGHTS, CDR2 YDEGEE. V lost 3 bases and J 0 bases, leaving 11 bases between the germline ends. The CDR3 is made up of 15 amino acids. CDR3 nucleotide sequence: TGTGCCAGCAGCTCCTGGGATGCTAGCACAGATACGCAGTATTTT. It codes for CASSSWDASTDTQYF.

The chain is built from TRBV5-4 and TRBJ2-1; 9 bases fit TRBD2. CDR3 length: 15 amino acids. Germline values: CDR1 SGHNT, CDR2 YYREEE (reference sequence). With 4 bases clipped from V and 8 bases from J, the junction kept 10 bases outside the gene matches. DNA for the CDR3: TGTGCCAGCAGCCCCGGAGCGGGGGGTCGGGATGAGCAGTTCTTC. Encoded protein: CASSPGAGGRDEQFF.

This sequence joins TRBV2 and TRBJ1-4; 9 bases match TRBD1. This CDR3 has 15 residues. J was trimmed by 7 bases and V by 4 bases; bases with no gene match: 7. Germline V gives CDR1 SNHLY, CDR2 FYNNEI. The CDR3 is CASSGEQGAFEKLFF. The CDR3 nucleotides are TGTGCCAGCAGTGGCGAACAGGGGGCTTTTGAAAAACTGTTTTTT.

The chain couples TRBV6-1 to TRBJ2-1; no definite D call. The CDR3 covers 11 residues. The germline CDR1 and CDR2 sequences are MNHNS and SASEGT. Trimming shortened V by 7 bases and J by 6 bases, and 7 bases separated the two germline ends. CDR3 residues: CASTNFNEQFF. CDR3 nucleotides: TGTGCCAGCACTAACTTCAATGAGCAGTTCTTC.

This chain connects TRBV11-2 to TRBJ2-5; D gene unclear. Germline assignment: CDR1 SGHAT and CDR2 FQNNGV. The CDR3 extends over 13 amino acids. Trimming took 3 bases from V and 4 from J, leaving 9 bases between them. The CDR3 region has the DNA TGTGCCAGCAGCTTGAGACTTGGAGAGACCCAGTACTTC. It yields the protein CASSLRLGETQYF.

The chain recombines TRBV27 with TRBJ2-1; 9 bases align to TRBD1. The germline CDR1 and CDR2 sequences are MNHEY and SMNVEV (reference sequence). The J segment lost 9 bases and the V segment lost 7 bases, leaving 10 bases of the junction unmatched. The CDR3 is 14 amino acids. CDR3 in DNA: TGTGCCAGCATCCCCCGGGACAGGGCGGTTGAGCAGTTCTTC. It specifies CASIPRDRAVEQFF.

This chain uses TRBV30 with TRBJ1-5; the D gene is possibly TRBD1 (5 bases). CDR1 is GTSNPN and CDR2 is SVGIG in the germline V gene (reference sequence). The CDR3 has 14 residues. The V end was cut by 0 bases, the J end by 4 bases, with 10 bases between. The CDR3 DNA reads TGTGCCTGGAGTGTCGGGGGAGCGAATCAGCCCCAGCATTTT. Translating gives CAWSVGGANQPQHF.